One and the same sample provided the 26 T cell receptor beta chains below, sequenced in a study of OX40 agonist ivuxolimab in advanced cancers. This table comes from immunoSEQ multiplex PCR, and its TCRdb copy is limited to in-frame clones, with some not included. The profile shows 43,000 or so clones, 88% of them singletons. This specimen was CD4+ or CD8+ T cells sorted from blood, taken in a trial of the OX40 agonist ivuxolimab. The source of these receptors is an adult with an advanced solid tumor such as melanoma, head and neck, liver or kidney cancer.

About this clone itself: The sample holds other DNA sequences that translate to the same CDR3. The rearrangement links TRBV7-2 to TRBJ2-3; D may be TRBD2 (6 bases). CDR3 size: 12 residues. V lost 7 bases, J lost 6 bases, and 11 bases lay in between. Germline V gives CDR1 SGHTA, CDR2 FQGNSA. The CDR3 protein is CASTAGRDTQYF. CDR3 DNA sequence: TGTGCCAGCACGGCGGGGAGGGATACGCAGTATTTT.

Here the CDR3 reads CASSISDRNVWSDTQYF. The DNA for the CDR3 is TGTGCCAGTAGTATCTCGGACAGGAATGTTTGGTCAGATACGCAGTATTTT. J is TRBJ2-3 and V is TRBV19; 7 nucleotides line up with TRBD1. J gave up 4 bases and V 3 bases, and 13 bases lay outside the gene matches. Germline CDR1 LNHDA, CDR2 SQIVND (reference sequence). The CDR3 runs to 17 residues.

The chain uses TRBV18 and TRBJ2-7; 7 bases agree with TRBD2. CDR1 and CDR2 from the germline V gene are KGHSH and LQKENI. This CDR3 is 14 amino acids long. V was clipped by 3 bases and J by 6 bases; unmatched bases: 8. The DNA for the CDR3 is TGTGCCAGCTCACCTGGGAGGGCTTCTTCCGAGCAGTACTTC. As protein: CASSPGRASSEQYF.

This chain links TRBV10-3 with TRBJ1-5, with TRBD1 matching 9 bases. The CDR3 totals 14 residues. Germline trimming cut 8 bases from V and 6 bases from J; bases unmatched to any gene: 8. From germline, CDR1 is ENHRY and CDR2 SYGVKD. CDR3 loop: CAIAADRGSQPQHF. In nucleotides, the CDR3 is TGTGCCATCGCGGCAGACAGGGGGTCTCAGCCCCAGCATTTT.

The rearrangement uses TRBV30 and TRBJ1-6; D is ambiguous. Deletions cut 3 bases from V and 7 bases from J, with 7 bases between. The CDR3 extends over 12 amino acids. Germline CDR1 reads GTSNPN; CDR2 reads SVGIG (reference sequence). The CDR3 protein is CAWSQRNSPLHF. CDR3 in DNA: TGTGCCTGGAGCCAGAGAAATTCACCCCTCCACTTT. The full variable domain, with the rest looked up from reference TRBV30 and TRBJ1-6, is SQTIHQWPATLVQPVGSPLSLECTVEGTSNPNLYWYRQAAGRGLQLLFYSVGIGQISSEVPQNLSASRPQDRQFILSSKKLLLSDSGFYLCAWSQRNSPLHFGNGTRLTVT.

V and J are TRBV7-2 and TRBJ2-1; no firm D call. Germline loops: CDR1 SGHTA, CDR2 FQGNSA. The CDR3 sequence is 12 residues long. V lost 5 bases, J lost 10 bases, and 12 bases lay in between. In DNA, the CDR3 is TGTGCCAGCAGCCTTCGGGTAGGCGAGCAGTTCTTC. Translation: CASSLRVGEQFF.

About this clone itself: A junction boundary mismatches the germline segment, possibly from a read error. The rearrangement links TRBV15 to TRBJ2-1, with D unclear. Germline V gene sequence: CDR1 LNHNV, CDR2 YYDKDF (reference sequence). This CDR3 is built from 13 residues. The CDR3 sequence: CATSRVGYSEQFF. The CDR3 DNA is TGTGCCACCAGCAGAGTAGGGTACAGTGAGCAGTTCTTC. Complete variable domain (other parts from reference TRBV15 and TRBJ2-1): DAMVIQNPRYQVTQFGKPVTLSCSQTLNHNVMYWYQQKSSQAPKLLFHYYDKDFNNEADTPDNFQSRRPNTSFCFLDIRSPGLGDTAMYLCATSRVGYSEQFFGPGTRLTVL.

This chain joins TRBV6-4 and TRBJ2-3; 12 bases line up with TRBD2. Per germline, CDR1 MRHNA and CDR2 SNTAGT. This CDR3 comprises 18 residues. V gave up 2 bases and J gave up 4 bases; unmatched junction bases: 10. The CDR3 DNA reads TGTGCCAGCAGTGACCGTGGACTAGCGGGACTGCAATCAGATACGCAGTATTTT. Translated, it gives CASSDRGLAGLQSDTQYF.

The V gene is TRBV9, the J gene TRBJ2-7, with 7 nucleotides matching TRBD2. Germline trimming cut 0 bases from V and 2 bases from J; bases unmatched to any gene: 8. The CDR3 extends over 16 amino acids. In germline, CDR1 is SGDLS, CDR2 YYNGEE. The CDR3 nucleotides read TGTGCCAGCAGCGTAGGTAGCGGGCAGGGACCCTACGAGCAGTACTTC. Its protein is CASSVGSGQGPYEQYF. Variable domain in full (rest from reference TRBV9 and TRBJ2-7): DSGVTQTPKHLITATGQRVTLRCSPRSGDLSVYWYQQSLDQGLQFLIQYYNGEERAKGNILERFSAQQFPDLHSELNLSSLELGDSALYFCASSVGSGQGPYEQYFGPGTRLTVT.

The CDR3 is CAWSVPGGPEAFF. The CDR3 nucleotides are TGTGCCTGGAGTGTACCTGGGGGCCCTGAAGCTTTCTTT. The chain carries TRBV30 and TRBJ1-1, with a weak D call TRBD1 (6 bases). V lost 0 bases, J lost 6 bases, and 11 bases lay in between. The CDR3 spans 13 residues. Germline V gives CDR1 GTSNPN, CDR2 SVGIG (reference sequence). Together with reference TRBV30 and TRBJ1-1, the CDR3 gives the full variable domain: SQTIHQWPATLVQPVGSPLSLECTVEGTSNPNLYWYRQAAGRGLQLLFYSVGIGQISSEVPQNLSASRPQDRQFILSSKKLLLSDSGFYLCAWSVPGGPEAFFGQGTRLTVV.

The V gene is TRBV11-2, the J gene TRBJ2-5; D unclear. The CDR3 extends over 13 amino acids. Trimming shortened V by 6 bases and J by 5 bases, and 13 bases separated the two germline ends. From germline, CDR1 is SGHAT and CDR2 FQNNGV. The CDR3 sequence: CASSRGPSETQYF. The CDR3 DNA sequence: TGTGCCAGCAGTCGTGGACCAAGTGAGACCCAGTACTTC.

The V gene is TRBV28, the J gene TRBJ2-5, with 11 bases lining up with TRBD2. The CDR3 has 16 residues. V lost 11 bases, J lost 5 bases, and 16 bases stayed unmatched. The V gene's germline CDR1 is MDHEN and CDR2 SYDVKM. The CDR3 protein is CASSFGSGRAKETQYF. The CDR3 nucleotides are TGTGCCTCCTCGTTTGGTAGCGGGAGGGCCAAGGAGACCCAGTACTTC. Drawing the rest from reference TRBV28 and TRBJ2-5, the complete variable domain is DVKVTQSSRYLVKRTGEKVFLECVQDMDHENMFWYRQDPGLGLRLIYFSYDVKMKEKGDIPEGYSVSREKKERFSLILESASTNQTSMYLCASSFGSGRAKETQYFGPGTRLLVL.

This chain joins TRBV5-1 and TRBJ2-1; TRBD2 matches at 7 bases. V shed 4 bases, J shed 7 bases, and the junction held 8 bases outside the gene matches. The CDR3 is 14 residues long. Germline V gives CDR1 SGHRS, CDR2 YFSETQ. DNA of the CDR3: TGCGCCAGCAGCCCGGAGAGCGGGGCGAATGAGCAGTTCTTC. Its protein is CASSPESGANEQFF. The full variable domain, rest sourced from reference TRBV5-1 and TRBJ2-1, is KAGVTQTPRYLIKTRGQQVTLSCSPISGHRSVSWYQQTPGQGLQFLFEYFSETQRNKGNFPGRFSGRQFSNSRSEMNVSTLELGDSALYLCASSPESGANEQFFGPGTRLTVL.

The chain joins TRBV19 to TRBJ1-5; 8 bases fit TRBD1. CDR3 length: 15 amino acids. J lost 5 bases, V lost 3 bases, and 6 bases had no gene match. Germline assignment: CDR1 LNHDA and CDR2 SQIVND (reference sequence). The CDR3 region is CASSMDRATYQPQHF. The CDR3 coding sequence is TGTGCCAGTAGTATGGACAGGGCCACTTATCAGCCCCAGCATTTT.

The chain recombines TRBV10-3 with TRBJ1-1; 10 bases line up with TRBD1. V lost 8 bases to trimming and J lost 5 bases; unmatched junction nucleotides: 8. This CDR3 comprises 14 residues. The germline V gene encodes CDR1 ENHRY and CDR2 SYGVKD. The CDR3 region is CAIGTGAGETEAFF. DNA of the CDR3: TGTGCCATCGGGACAGGGGCAGGGGAAACTGAAGCTTTCTTT.

The J gene is TRBJ2-7, the V gene TRBV5-6; 8 nucleotides align to TRBD2. Trimming at V came to 3 bases and at J to 2 bases, leaving 7 bases not matched to a gene. Germline CDR1 and CDR2: SGHDT and YYEEEE. This CDR3 is 15 amino acids long. The CDR3 DNA reads as TGTGCCAGCAGCTCCGGAGCGGGAGCAACCTACGAGCAGTACTTC. This sequence encodes CASSSGAGATYEQYF.

The chain couples TRBV30 to TRBJ1-5; no clear D gene. This CDR3 comprises 14 residues. CDR1 and CDR2 (germline): GTSNPN, SVGIG (reference sequence). Trimming took 0 bases from V and 5 from J, leaving 11 bases between them. CDR3 nucleotides: TGTGCCTGGAGTGTAGGGTTACGGGATCAGCCCCAGCATTTT. It translates to CAWSVGLRDQPQHF.

The chain recombines TRBV9 with TRBJ2-1; 10 nucleotides agree with TRBD2. The CDR3 contains 17 residues. With 3 bases clipped from V and 7 bases from J, the junction kept 13 bases outside the gene matches. CDR1 is SGDLS, CDR2 YYNGEE, per germline. The DNA of the CDR3 is TGTGCCAGCAGCGAGAGGGGTAGCGGGAGGTGGGGGAATGAGCAGTTCTTC. Its protein is CASSERGSGRWGNEQFF.

The V gene is TRBV28, the J gene TRBJ1-5; the D is unclear. Between the trimmed V and J ends, which lost 7 bases and 16 bases, there was a span of 20 bases. Germline V gene data show CDR1 as MDHEN and CDR2 as SYDVKM. The CDR3 is 12 residues long. CDR3 sequence reads: CASIGELLPEHF. The CDR3 bases are TGTGCCAGCATCGGCGAGTTGCTGCCCGAACATTTT.

The chain is built from TRBV9 and TRBJ2-3; 13 bases agree with TRBD2. The CDR3 is 16 amino acids. V shed 4 bases and J 5 bases; nucleotides not matched to a gene: 7. From germline, CDR1 is SGDLS and CDR2 YYNGEE. CDR3 bases: TGTGCCAGCAGCCCCCCGGGACTAGCGGGACAAGATACGCAGTATTTT. It yields the protein CASSPPGLAGQDTQYF.

This chain links TRBV7-2 with TRBJ2-3; 9 nucleotides line up with TRBD2. From germline, CDR1 is SGHTA and CDR2 FQGNSA. The length of the CDR3 is 16 residues. V lost 1 base and J lost 2; bases outside the gene matches: 4. The CDR3 sequence: CASSLVAGGHTDTQYF. The CDR3 coding sequence is TGTGCCAGCAGCTTAGTTGCGGGAGGGCACACAGATACGCAGTATTTT.

The genes are TRBV6-6 and TRBJ2-7; D perhaps matches TRBD1 (5 bases). Trimming cost V 3 bases and J 0 bases, with 9 bases left between them. Germline V gene data show CDR1 as MNHNY and CDR2 as SVGAGI (reference sequence). This CDR3 has 14 residues. The CDR3 protein is CASSYFDSSYEQYF. The CDR3 region has the DNA TGTGCCAGCAGTTATTTTGACAGCTCCTACGAGCAGTACTTC.

This clone appeared a few times. The chain joins TRBV19 to TRBJ1-5; TRBD1 matches 9 bases. Germline V gene sequence: CDR1 LNHDA, CDR2 SQIVND (reference sequence). This CDR3 is 15 amino acids long. J was trimmed by 11 bases and V by 0 bases; bases with no gene match: 8. CDR3 in amino acids: CASSIEGQGSRAQHF. For the CDR3, the DNA is TGTGCCAGTAGTATAGAGGGACAGGGTTCGAGGGCCCAGCATTTT.

The chain has TRBV28 and TRBJ1-1, with D possibly TRBD1 on 6 matching bases. Trimming shortened V by 5 bases and J by 5 bases, and 18 bases separated the two germline ends. From germline, CDR1 is MDHEN and CDR2 SYDVKM. The CDR3 runs 15 residues. The CDR3 nucleotides are TGTGCCAGCAGTACCCATGACAGGAGTCGGACTGAAGCTTTCTTT. It translates to CASSTHDRSRTEAFF.

V is TRBV11-3 and J is TRBJ2-3, with 7 bases aligning to TRBD2. J lost 15 bases, V lost 1 base, and 7 bases had no gene match. The V gene's germline CDR1 is SGHNT and CDR2 YENEEA. CDR3 length: 12 amino acids. The CDR3 DNA sequence: TGTGCCAGCAGCTTAGGCTATATGGGACTATATTTT. It specifies CASSLGYMGLYF. Together with reference TRBV11-3 and TRBJ2-3, the CDR3 gives the full variable domain: EAGVVQSPRYKIIEKKQPVAFWCNPISGHNTLYWYLQNLGQGPELLIRYENEEAVDDSQLPKDRFSAERLKGVDSTLKIQPAELGDSAVYLCASSLGYMGLYFGPGTRLTVL.

The V gene is TRBV7-9, the J gene TRBJ2-7, with a weak D call TRBD1 (6 bases). The V end lost 1 base, the J end lost 3 bases, and 7 bases lay between the germline ends. The V gene's germline CDR1 is SEHNR and CDR2 FQNEAQ (reference sequence). The length of the CDR3 is 13 residues. Here the CDR3 DNA reads TGTGCCAGCAGCTTAGGACAGGACTACGAGCAGTACTTC. Protein sequence: CASSLGQDYEQYF.